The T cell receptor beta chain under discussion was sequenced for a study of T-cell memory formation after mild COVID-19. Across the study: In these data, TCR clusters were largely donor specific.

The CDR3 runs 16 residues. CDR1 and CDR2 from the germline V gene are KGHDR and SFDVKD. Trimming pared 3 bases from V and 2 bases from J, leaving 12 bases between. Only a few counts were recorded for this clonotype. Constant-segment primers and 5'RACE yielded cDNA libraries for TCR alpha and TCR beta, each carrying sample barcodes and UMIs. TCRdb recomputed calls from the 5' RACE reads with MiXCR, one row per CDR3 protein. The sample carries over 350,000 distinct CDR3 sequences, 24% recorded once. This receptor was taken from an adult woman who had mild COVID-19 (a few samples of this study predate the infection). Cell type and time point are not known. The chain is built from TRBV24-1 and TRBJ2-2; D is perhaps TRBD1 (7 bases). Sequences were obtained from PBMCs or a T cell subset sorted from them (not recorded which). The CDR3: CATSDRRGLNTGELFF. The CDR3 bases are TGTGCCACCAGTGATCGGAGGGGGCTCAACACCGGGGAGCTGTTTTTT.